The following is a TCR beta chain sequence with its context. Germline V lookup: CDR1 SGHTA, CDR2 FQGTGA. This CDR3 region has 15 residues. Trimming removed 6 bases from V and 2 bases from J; junction bases left unmatched: 7. As originally analysed: Estimation of nucleated cell counts relied on the amplification of reference gene primers. Libraries were prepared by immunoSEQ multiplex PCR; TCRdb keeps only in-frame clonotypes and omits some of them. That table gives V, J and clone size, and the DNA gave D and trimming. The sample lists about 260,000 clones, under 90% occurring once. The sample comes from a study of blood T cell repertoires in COVID-19. Looking at the study overall: Acute and convalescent COVID-19 specimens originated in the United States, Italy and Spain. T cells, B-cell-depleted T cells, or PBMCs provided the cDNA or gDNA that served as material.

The rearrangement uses TRBV7-3 and TRBJ2-1, with 7 bases matching TRBD2. What was sequenced was peripheral blood. This sequence originates from a man aged 55 to 69 with acute or convalescent COVID-19. The CDR3 sequence: CASSSSGTTYNEQFF. The DNA of the CDR3 is TGTGCCAGCAGTTCCTCCGGGACTACCTACAATGAGCAGTTCTTC.